This TCR beta chain was recovered during a study of early T cells in non-severe SARS-CoV-2 infection. At the level of the study: Chains were unpaired, as sequencing was done on bulk RNA from unsorted whole blood.

TCRdb redid the calling of the 5' RACE reads with MiXCR, one entry per CDR3 protein. The table lists 100,000 to 150,000 distinct CDR3 sequences, more than 12% of them singletons. CDR1 and CDR2 from the germline V gene are KGHSH and LQKENI. This CDR3 contains 14 residues. Trimming stripped 3 bases from V and 7 bases from J, with 16 bases between. This clonotype was seen a handful of times. Sequenced material: whole blood. The chain recombines TRBV18 with TRBJ2-7; a possible D gene is TRBD2 (5 bases). The origin of this receptor is an adult who was a healthcare worker with PCR-confirmed SARS-CoV-2 infection or an uninfected control (not recorded which). The CDR3 sequence is CASSPSADGEEQYF. CDR3 in DNA: TGTGCCAGCTCACCTTCCGCCGACGGGGAAGAGCAGTACTTC.